Listed below are T cell receptor beta chains from one sample, sequenced in a study of siplizumab effects on memory and regulatory T cells. Clones were sequenced by immunoSEQ multiplex PCR, and TCRdb holds only the in-frame ones, with some missing. This table holds 100,000 or so clones, just over 90% found once. Sequenced material: non-Treg CD4+ T cells sorted from blood. These receptors were obtained from a human donor in good health. CDR3s include the opening cysteine and the closing phenylalanine or tryptophan. Fields, in order: D gene, V gene, J gene, CDR3 protein, CDR3 DNA. D genes are given only for firm matches.

-	TRBV5-8	TRBJ1-1	CASSLGLAQNTEAFF	TGTGCCAGCAGCCTCGGACTGGCCCAGAACACTGAAGCTTTCTTT
TRBD2	TRBV7-9	TRBJ2-1	CASSRVAGVLQNEQFF	TGTGCCAGCAGCCGCGTAGCGGGGGTCTTACAGAATGAGCAGTTCTTC
-	TRBV6-6	TRBJ2-1	CASSQPGTAVNEQFF	TGTGCCAGCAGCCAACCCGGGACGGCGGTCAATGAGCAGTTCTTC
TRBD1	TRBV7-3	TRBJ2-1	CASSLGQGHNEQFF	TGTGCCAGCAGCTTGGGACAGGGCCACAATGAGCAGTTCTTC
-	TRBV18	TRBJ2-5	CASSPLETQYF	TGTGCCAGCTCACCCTTAGAGACCCAGTACTTC
TRBD1	TRBV4-2	TRBJ2-1	CASSLAPGQGDREQFF	TGTGCCAGCAGCCTAGCTCCCGGACAGGGGGATCGGGAGCAGTTCTTC
TRBD2	TRBV5-1	TRBJ2-1	CASSLAGFTSGGYYEQFF	TGCGCCAGCAGCTTGGCCGGGTTTACTAGCGGGGGGTACTATGAGCAGTTCTTC
-	TRBV15	TRBJ2-4	CATSRDWGEAKNIQYF	TGTGCCACCAGCAGAGATTGGGGGGAAGCCAAAAACATTCAGTACTTC
TRBD1	TRBV7-9	TRBJ1-4	CASSQPQGGPQEKLFF	TGTGCCAGCAGCCAGCCTCAGGGGGGCCCCCAGGAAAAACTGTTTTTT
-	TRBV10-3	TRBJ2-5	CAISEVSHQETQYF	TGTGCCATCAGTGAAGTGAGTCACCAAGAGACCCAGTACTTC